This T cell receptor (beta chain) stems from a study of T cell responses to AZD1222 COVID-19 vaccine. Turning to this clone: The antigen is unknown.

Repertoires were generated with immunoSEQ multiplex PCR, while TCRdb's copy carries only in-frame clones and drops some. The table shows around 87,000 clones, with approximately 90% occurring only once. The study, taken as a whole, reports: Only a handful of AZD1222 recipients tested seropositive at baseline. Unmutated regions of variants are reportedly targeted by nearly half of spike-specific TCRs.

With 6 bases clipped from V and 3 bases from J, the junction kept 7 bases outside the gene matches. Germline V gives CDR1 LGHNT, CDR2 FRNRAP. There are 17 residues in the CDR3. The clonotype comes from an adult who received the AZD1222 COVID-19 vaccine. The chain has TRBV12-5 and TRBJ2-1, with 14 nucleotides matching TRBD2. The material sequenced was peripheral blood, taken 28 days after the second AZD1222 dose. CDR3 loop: CASGPGLAGGNYNEQFF. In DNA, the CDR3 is TGTGCTAGTGGCCCAGGACTAGCGGGAGGAAACTACAATGAGCAGTTCTTC.